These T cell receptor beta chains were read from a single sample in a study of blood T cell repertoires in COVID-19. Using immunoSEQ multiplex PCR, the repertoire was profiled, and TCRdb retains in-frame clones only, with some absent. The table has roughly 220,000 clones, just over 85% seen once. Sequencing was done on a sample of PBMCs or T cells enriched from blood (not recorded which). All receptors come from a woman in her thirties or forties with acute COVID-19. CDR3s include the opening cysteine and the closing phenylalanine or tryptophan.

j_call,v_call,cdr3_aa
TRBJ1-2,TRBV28,CASSLGGGGNSGGYTF
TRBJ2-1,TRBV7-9,CASRHTGGSYNEQFF
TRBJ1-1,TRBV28,CASSQFRWQANTEAFF
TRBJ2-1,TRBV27,CASSLGPLRLGDYNEQFF
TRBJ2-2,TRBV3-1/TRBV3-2,CASSRERSSGRGDTGELFF
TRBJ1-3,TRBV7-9,CASSPDISGNTIYF
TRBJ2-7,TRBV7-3,CASSLPREQYF
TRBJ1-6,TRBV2,CASTLARTLNSPLHF
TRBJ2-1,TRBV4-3,CASSPGQGYNEQFF
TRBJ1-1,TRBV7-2,CASSSGQLSGGTEAFF
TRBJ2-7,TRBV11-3,CASSLAGTGDNEQYF
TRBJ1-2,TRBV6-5,CASSYSSGQAHYGYTF
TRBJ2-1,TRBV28,CATLREPPYNEQFF
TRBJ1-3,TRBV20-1,CSASLGRENTIYF
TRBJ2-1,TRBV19,CASSDLTSYNEQFF
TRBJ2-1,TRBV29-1,CSVERTSGSNEQFF
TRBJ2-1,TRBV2,CASSVSLVGNEQFF
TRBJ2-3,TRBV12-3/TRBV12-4,CASRDYTDTQYF
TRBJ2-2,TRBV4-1,CASSPGLAGAPTGELFF
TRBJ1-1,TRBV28,CASSQPPRNTEAFF
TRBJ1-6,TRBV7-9,CASSLSGWDSPLHF
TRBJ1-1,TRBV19,CASSFDLNTEAFF
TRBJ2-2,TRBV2,CASSAAGVTGELFF
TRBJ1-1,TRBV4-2,CASSQDIGRDTEAFF
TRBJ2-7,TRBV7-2,CASSLGLAHEQYF
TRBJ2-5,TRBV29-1,CSVGGTSKETQYF
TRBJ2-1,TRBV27,CASSSPWTVYNEQFF
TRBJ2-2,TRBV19,CASSRSRYTGELFF
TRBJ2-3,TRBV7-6,CASSSTGSITDTQYF
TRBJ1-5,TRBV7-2,CASSLDTGVNQPQHF
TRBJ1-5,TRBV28,CASSSGQSNQPQHF
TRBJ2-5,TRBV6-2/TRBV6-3,CASSYPVVAGQETQYF
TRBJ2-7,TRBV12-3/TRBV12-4,CASSPGSGYEQYF
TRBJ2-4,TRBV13,CASSLAGTSGYKNIQYF
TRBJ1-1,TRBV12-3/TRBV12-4,CASSLGINTEAFF
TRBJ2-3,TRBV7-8,CASSLGWGGTSTDTQYF